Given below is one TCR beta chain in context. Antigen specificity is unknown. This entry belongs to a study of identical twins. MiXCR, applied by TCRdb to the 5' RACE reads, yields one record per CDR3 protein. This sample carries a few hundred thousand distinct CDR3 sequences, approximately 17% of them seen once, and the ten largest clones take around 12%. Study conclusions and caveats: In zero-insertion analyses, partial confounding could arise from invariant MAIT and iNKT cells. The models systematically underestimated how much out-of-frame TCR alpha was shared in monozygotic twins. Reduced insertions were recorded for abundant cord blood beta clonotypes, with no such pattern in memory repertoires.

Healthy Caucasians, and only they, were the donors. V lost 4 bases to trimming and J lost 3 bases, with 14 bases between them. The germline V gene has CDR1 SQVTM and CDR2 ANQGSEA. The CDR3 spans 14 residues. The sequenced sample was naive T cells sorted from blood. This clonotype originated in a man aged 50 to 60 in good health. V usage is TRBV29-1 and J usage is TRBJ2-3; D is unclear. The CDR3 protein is CSVVPGGITDTQYF. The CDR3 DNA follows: TGCAGCGTTGTCCCCGGTGGGATTACAGATACGCAGTATTTT.